This TCR beta chain was found in a study of cytomegalovirus exposure and HLA in healthy donors. Notes on the study in general: Under in vitro conditions, a few CMV-associated chains were confirmed as specific for CMV antigens. Exclusion applied to some V segments, including TRBV6-2 and TRBV6-3, as they were indistinguishable. Within an earlier analysis, most TCR beta V segments proved productive either about 87% or about 30% of the time.

The PCR contained 60 Vbeta and 13 Jbeta primers. Using immunoSEQ multiplex PCR, the repertoire was profiled, and TCRdb retains in-frame clones only, with some absent. Of some 41,000 clones detected, over 60% appear once; the ten largest clones hold around 3.9%. Trimming stripped 0 bases from V and 3 bases from J, with 12 bases between. Germline-derived CDR1 and CDR2 are LGHNA and YNFKEQ. CDR3 length: 15 residues. About this clone: Its cognate antigen is unknown.

The receptor comes from a man aged 35-49 years in good health and CMV-seronegative. Specimen: PBMCs. V usage is TRBV4-2 and J usage is TRBJ2-7; TRBD1 is a possible D gene (5 bases). The CDR3 DNA is TGTGCCAGCAGCCAAGACACCAGAAGGGGCTACGAGCAGTACTTC. Its translation is CASSQDTRRGYEQYF.